The rows below give T cell receptor beta chains drawn from one sample of a study of identifying expanded T cells in peripheral blood. Data came from immunoSEQ multiplex PCR; TCRdb stores just in-frame clones and leaves some out. Of approximately 100,000 clones in the sample, 87% were seen once. The sequencing sample was made of blood. These receptors originate from a person aged 18 to 75 in good health. CDR3s include the opening cysteine and the closing phenylalanine or tryptophan. A D gene is named only where the DNA matches it firmly.

j_call v_call d_call cdr3_aa
TRBJ1-3 TRBV5-1 . CASSLALSGSGNTIYF
TRBJ2-3 TRBV20-1 . CSVRPGDTQYF
TRBJ1-2 TRBV5-1 TRBD1 CASSPSRDRGQYGYTF
TRBJ2-5 TRBV4-2 . CASSQFPGEAETQYF
TRBJ2-4 TRBV6-5 . CASRRDPKNIQYF
TRBJ1-1 TRBV5-1 TRBD1 CASSLGTGGTTEAFF
TRBJ1-5 TRBV7-9 . CASSSDSNNQPQHF
TRBJ2-5 TRBV7-2 . CASSLGGAPIQETQYF
TRBJ2-3 TRBV7-8 . CASSLDKAGFTDTQYF
TRBJ1-1 TRBV4-3 . CASSLGWGTEAFF
TRBJ2-2 TRBV5-6 TRBD2 CASSPGLAHTGELFF
TRBJ1-2 TRBV7-2 . CASSLEAGGNYGYTF
TRBJ2-6 TRBV27 . CASSLARGAGANVLTF
TRBJ1-6 TRBV5-5 TRBD1 CASSWTGFSSPLHF
TRBJ1-1 TRBV5-1 . CASSLALSTEAFF
TRBJ1-1 TRBV5-1 . CASRGEVDTEAFF
TRBJ2-3 TRBV7-6 TRBD2 CASSSGLAGGAGTQYF
TRBJ2-1 TRBV19 . CASSIQVSYNEQFF
TRBJ2-7 TRBV1 . CTSSQERGQGHEQYF
TRBJ2-7 TRBV7-2 TRBD1 CASSLTGANYEQYF
TRBJ1-1 TRBV7-2 TRBD1 CASSPYRTGGTEAFF
TRBJ2-7 TRBV7-8 . CASSLGASEQYF
TRBJ2-2 TRBV7-9 TRBD1 CASSLRDRLTGELFF
TRBJ2-7 TRBV28 . CASSPRVTAEQYF
TRBJ1-3 TRBV9 TRBD1 CASSPPGGQAGNTIYF
TRBJ2-3 TRBV5-1 . CASSLSANPRGDTQYF
TRBJ2-2 TRBV30 TRBD2 CAWSAGLAGAWTGELFF
TRBJ1-2 TRBV5-6 TRBD1 CASSRQGDGYTF
TRBJ1-2 TRBV11-2 . CASSFGAQDYGYTF
TRBJ1-3 TRBV4-1 . CASSPQRPGNTIYF
TRBJ2-3 TRBV11-2 . CASSLGMGAGDTQYF
TRBJ1-2 TRBV11-2 . CASSLVGTYDGYTF
TRBJ1-2 TRBV27 . CASSRDSYGYTF
TRBJ1-1 TRBV6-6 . CATTISGLNTEAFF
TRBJ2-5 TRBV5-1 . CASSLDRGGETQYF
TRBJ1-2 TRBV4-3 . CASSQDGAGRYGYTF
TRBJ1-3 TRBV18 . CASSPSWGPGNTIYF
TRBJ1-2 TRBV7-2 . CASSLEFSSGQADYGYTF
TRBJ2-5 TRBV27 TRBD1 CASSSPGQGKETQYF
TRBJ2-5 TRBV7-7 . CASSPAHMMGTQYF
TRBJ2-7 TRBV7-2 . CASSRSHAGFREQYF
TRBJ1-3 TRBV27 . CASREIFSGNTIYF
TRBJ1-2 TRBV25-1 . CASSYSLYGYTF
TRBJ2-5 TRBV19 TRBD1 CASNGQEQETQYF
TRBJ2-1 TRBV18 TRBD1 CASSPRGSGGRNEQFF
TRBJ2-1 TRBV6-1 . CASSEIILSEQFF
TRBJ1-5 TRBV15 . CATSRELADSYVGQPQHF
TRBJ2-1 TRBV11-2 . CASTPPVTIYNEQFF
TRBJ2-3 TRBV19 TRBD1 CATSDQGVSTDTQYF
TRBJ1-2 TRBV7-9 . CASSLGGASFYGYTF